Described below is a single T cell receptor beta chain sequence and its context. Its antigen is undetermined. The data were obtained in a study of T cell clones after liver transplantation. Study as a whole: TCRbeta sequencing after a pre-transplant mixed lymphocyte reaction identified graft-donor-reactive clones, later tracked in post-transplant blood. Broader study findings: Low donor cell numbers restricted donor-reactive repertoire measurement in a couple of subjects.

The table came from immunoSEQ multiplex PCR; TCRdb's copy has only in-frame clones and leaves some out. The sample has 70,000 or so clones; about 88% are singletons. CDR3 size: 14 residues. With V trimmed by 4 bases and J by 3 bases, 6 bases remained unmatched. CDR1 is KGHSH and CDR2 is LQKENI in the germline V gene. Unstimulated PBMCs were sorted into CD3+CD4+ and CD3+CD8+ populations. The source material was CD4+ T cells from blood, sampled before liver transplant. The V call is TRBV18, the J call TRBJ2-7; 7 positions match TRBD1. The TCR comes from a human donor who received a liver transplant. CDR3 bases: TGTGCCAGCTCACTCGGACAGGTATACTACGAGCAGTACTTC. Its protein product is CASSLGQVYYEQYF.